This TCR beta chain was sequenced during a study of response to subunit inactivated influenza vaccine. Each CDR3 protein gets one entry after TCRdb re-called the RT-PCR reads with MiXCR. The data hold roughly 630,000 distinct CDR3 sequences, with 13% to 15% observed a single time. The CDR3 totals 13 residues. V was cut by 6 bases and J by 3 bases, with 12 bases left in between. The germline gives CDR1 MNHEY, CDR2 SMNVEV (reference sequence). Specimen: PBMCs from blood, collected 14 to 15 days before vaccination. J is TRBJ2-7 and V is TRBV27; a possible D gene is TRBD2 (5 bases). The receptor comes from a man in his fifties or sixties who received an inactivated influenza vaccine. Here the CDR3 reads CASSLRENYEQYF. The CDR3 region has the DNA TGTGCCAGCAGCTTAAGGGAGAACTACGAGCAGTACTTC.